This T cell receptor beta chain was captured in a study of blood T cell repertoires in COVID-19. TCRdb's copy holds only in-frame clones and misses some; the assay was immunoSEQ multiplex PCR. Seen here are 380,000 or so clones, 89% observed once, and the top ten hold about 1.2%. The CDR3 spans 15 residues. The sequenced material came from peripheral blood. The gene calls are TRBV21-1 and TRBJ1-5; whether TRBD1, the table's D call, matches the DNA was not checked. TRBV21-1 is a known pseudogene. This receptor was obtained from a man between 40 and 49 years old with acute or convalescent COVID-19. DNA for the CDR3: TGTGCCAGCAGCCGCCGGGACAGGGGGCTTCAGCCCCAGCATTTT. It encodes CASSRRDRGLQPQHF.